Listed below are T cell receptor beta chains from one sample, sequenced in a study of cytomegalovirus exposure and HLA in healthy donors. Here immunoSEQ multiplex PCR was the method, and the copy in TCRdb shows in-frame clones only, minus some. In the table there are approximately 100,000 clones, about 90% of which are singletons. Sequenced material: PBMCs. The source is a woman aged 18-29 years in good health and CMV-seronegative. The CDR3 runs from the conserved cysteine through the conserved F or W. D genes are given only for firm matches. The size field is filled for only some rows; it gives once, few, many or a size class.

15	TRBD2	TRBV6-5	TRBJ2-5	once	TGTGCCAGCAGTTACTCGACTAGCGGGGGGGAGACCCAGTACTTC	CASSYSTSGGETQYF
15	NA	TRBV11-2	TRBJ2-2	NA	TGTGCCAGCAGGACACCCAGGGCCTTCACCGGGGAGCTGTTTTTT	CASRTPRAFTGELFF
14	NA	TRBV23-1	TRBJ2-7	NA	TGCGCCAGCAGTCAAGAGGAGTGCGGCTACGAGCAGTACTTC	CASSQEECGYEQYF
13	TRBD1	TRBV19	TRBJ1-1	once	TGTGCCAGTAATCCGAACAGGGGCACTGAAGCTTTCTTT	CASNPNRGTEAFF
16	TRBD1	TRBV5-5	TRBJ1-5	NA	TGTGCCAGCAGCTTCATACCGGGACAGGGGGCTCAGCCCCAGCATTTT	CASSFIPGQGAQPQHF
15	TRBD1	TRBV7-8	TRBJ1-2	NA	TGTGCCAGCAGCTCCGAGGGGACAGGGGCCTATGGCTACACCTTC	CASSSEGTGAYGYTF
13	NA	TRBV7-2	TRBJ2-5	NA	TGTGCCAGCAGCCTACAGGGTGTGGAGACCCAGTACTTC	CASSLQGVETQYF
16	TRBD1	TRBV2	TRBJ1-2	NA	TGTGCCAGCAGTGGACAGGGGAGAACACTATACTATGGCTACACCTTC	CASSGQGRTLYYGYTF
17	NA	TRBV7-9	TRBJ2-7	NA	TGTGCCAGCACCCCTCTTCTGGGGGACTCATCCTCCTACGAGCAGTACTTC	CASTPLLGDSSSYEQYF
15	NA	TRBV13	TRBJ2-3	NA	TGTGCCAGCAGAACGATAGCTAATGGCACAGATACGCAGTATTTT	CASRTIANGTDTQYF
15	TRBD1	TRBV2	TRBJ2-5	once	TGTGCCAGCAGCAAAAGACAGGGGGCCAGGGAGACCCAGTACTTC	CASSKRQGARETQYF
13	NA	TRBV7-9	TRBJ2-5	NA	TGTGCCAGCATAAGAGGCGGAAAAGAGACCCAGTACTTC	CASIRGGKETQYF
13	TRBD1	TRBV6-1	TRBJ1-1	NA	TGTGCCAGCCGACAGGGAGTGAACACTGAAGCTTTCTTT	CASRQGVNTEAFF
17	TRBD2	TRBV4-1	TRBJ2-3	NA	TGCGCCAGCAGCTACAGCGGGAGTAGGTCGGGCACAGATACGCAGTATTTT	CASSYSGSRSGTDTQYF
13	NA	TRBV6-6	TRBJ1-5	NA	TGTGCCAGCAGTCGATTAACTGCTCAGCCCCAGCATTTT	CASSRLTAQPQHF
16	NA	TRBV5-1	TRBJ1-1	NA	TGCGCCAGCAGCTCCCACACCACAGGGTTGAACACTGAAGCTTTCTTT	CASSSHTTGLNTEAFF
15	NA	TRBV7-2	TRBJ1-4	NA	TGTGCCAGCAGCTTTCTATCTCAGGCCGGTGAAAAACTGTTTTTT	CASSFLSQAGEKLFF
14	NA	TRBV7-6	TRBJ2-1	NA	TGTGCCAGCAGCTTATTGCTCCCGGAGAATGAGCAGTTCTTC	CASSLLLPENEQFF
15	NA	TRBV9	TRBJ1-4	NA	TGTGCCAGCAGCGTAGGAGGGGGGGGGACTGAAAAACTGTTTTTT	CASSVGGGGTEKLFF
19	NA	TRBV6-4	TRBJ2-3	NA	TGTGCCACCAAGAGTAACTCTAAGACATGGTCCCCTAGCACAGATACGCAGTATTTT	CATKSNSKTWSPSTDTQYF
15	TRBD2	TRBV30	TRBJ2-2	NA	TGTGCCTGGAGTGGTTCCCCCCTCGGGAGGGCCGTGCTGTTTTTT	CAWSGSPLGRAVLFF
13	NA	TRBV19	TRBJ1-2	NA	TGTGCCAGTAGTATACTGGGGGCGATGGGCTACACCTTC	CASSILGAMGYTF
15	NA	TRBV6-4	TRBJ2-1	once	TGTGCCAGCAGTGACTCTGCGGGTTCCTACAATGAGCAGTTCTTC	CASSDSAGSYNEQFF
15	TRBD1	TRBV6-1	TRBJ1-6	few	TGTGCCAGCAGTGGCCGACAGGGGAATAGTTCACCCCTCCACTTT	CASSGRQGNSSPLHF
14	NA	TRBV19	TRBJ1-3	once	TGTGCCAGTACCTCCGGGGGAGCCGGAAACACCATATATTTT	CASTSGGAGNTIYF
13	NA	TRBV28	TRBJ1-1	NA	TGTGCCAGCAGTGGGGGCCAGTCCGCTGAAGCTTTCTTT	CASSGGQSAEAFF
15	TRBD1	TRBV19	TRBJ1-4	NA	TGTGCCAGTAGTAGACCGGGACAGGGGACTGAAAAACTGTTTTTT	CASSRPGQGTEKLFF
15	TRBD2	TRBV5-6	TRBJ2-1	NA	TGTGCCAGCAGCTTGAGAACTAGCGGGAGCAATGAGCAGTTCTTC	CASSLRTSGSNEQFF
18	NA	TRBV9	TRBJ2-2	NA	TGTGCCAGCAGCGTAGATGGGGGCGCGGCAGGGGATACCGGGGAGCTGTTTTTT	CASSVDGGAAGDTGELFF
13	NA	TRBV7-8	TRBJ2-7	few	TGTGCCAGCAGCCCCGGACAGTCCTACGAGCAGTACTTC	CASSPGQSYEQYF
17	TRBD1	TRBV4-3	TRBJ2-2	NA	TGCGCCAGCAGCGTACCGGACAGGGGATTTACCACCGGGGAGCTGTTTTTT	CASSVPDRGFTTGELFF
14	NA	TRBV5-6	TRBJ1-5	NA	TGTGCCAGCCGCGTCTATGCCAGCAATCAGCCCCAGCATTTT	CASRVYASNQPQHF
17	TRBD2	TRBV9	TRBJ2-1	once	TGTGCCAGCAGCTCAAATCCGGGACTAGCGGGGGGGAATGAGCAGTTCTTC	CASSSNPGLAGGNEQFF
13	NA	TRBV4-1	TRBJ1-5	NA	TGCGCCAGCAGCCAAGGTCGTGTTCAGCCCCAGCATTTT	CASSQGRVQPQHF
15	NA	TRBV19	TRBJ2-7	NA	TGTGCCAGTAGTATAGTAGAGGGAAAGGGCTACGAGCAGTACTTC	CASSIVEGKGYEQYF
15	NA	TRBV6-5	TRBJ2-1	NA	TGTGCCAGCAGTTACTCGGAGACAGCTTACAATGAGCAGTTCTTC	CASSYSETAYNEQFF
20	TRBD2	TRBV28	TRBJ2-2	NA	TGTGCCAGCAGTTCCCCCCTAGGTGACCCGGGGAGGGCCCTACCCGGGGAGCTGTTTTTT	CASSSPLGDPGRALPGELFF
13	NA	TRBV27	TRBJ1-2	NA	TGTGCCAGCAGTTTATCAGGCCTGGGCGGCTACACCTTC	CASSLSGLGGYTF
20	NA	TRBV7-6	TRBJ2-3	NA	TGTGCCAGCAGCTTAGTTCCTCTCGGCGGCCAGGGGGGTCGCACAGATACGCAGTATTTT	CASSLVPLGGQGGRTDTQYF
12	NA	TRBV19	TRBJ2-7	many	TGTGCCAGTTCCCGGGACAACTACGAGCAGTACTTC	CASSRDNYEQYF